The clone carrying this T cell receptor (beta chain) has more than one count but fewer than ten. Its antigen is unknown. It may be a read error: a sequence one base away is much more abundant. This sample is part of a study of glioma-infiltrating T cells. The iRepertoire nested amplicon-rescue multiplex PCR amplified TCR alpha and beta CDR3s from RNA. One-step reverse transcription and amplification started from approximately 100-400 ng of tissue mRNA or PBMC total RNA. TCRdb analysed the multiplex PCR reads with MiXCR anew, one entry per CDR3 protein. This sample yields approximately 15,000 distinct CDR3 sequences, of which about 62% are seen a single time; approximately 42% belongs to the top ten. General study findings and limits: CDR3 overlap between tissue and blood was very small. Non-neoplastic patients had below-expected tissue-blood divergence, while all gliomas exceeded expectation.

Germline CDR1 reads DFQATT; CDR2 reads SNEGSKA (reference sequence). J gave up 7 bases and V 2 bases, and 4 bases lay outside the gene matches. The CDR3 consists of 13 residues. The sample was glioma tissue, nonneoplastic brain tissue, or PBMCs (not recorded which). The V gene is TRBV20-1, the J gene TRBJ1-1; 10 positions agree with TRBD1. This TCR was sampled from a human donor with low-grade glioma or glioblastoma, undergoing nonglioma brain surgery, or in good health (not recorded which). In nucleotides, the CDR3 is TGCAGTGCTAGACCGGGACAGGGGATTGAAGCTTTCTTT. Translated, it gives CSARPGQGIEAFF.